These 21 T cell receptor beta chains came from one sample sequenced in a study of spatial heterogeneity in lung cancer. MiXCR was run by TCRdb on the 5' RACE reads, yielding one entry per CDR3 protein. The profile shows under 3,000 distinct CDR3 sequences, about 11% of them singletons. Findings and limits, study-wide: Counts of expanded intratumoral alpha and beta TCRs tracked tumor mutation counts.

Time point indicated: sample taken at primary tumor resection. These receptors have no known antigen. Source: lung tumor tissue, taken at surgery. The receptors originated from a female donor with early-stage non-small cell lung cancer.

This clonotype is labeled medium-sized. The gene calls are TRBV6-2 or TRBV6-3 and TRBJ1-5; the D is unclear. CDR1 is MNHEY and CDR2 is SVGEGT in the germline V gene. The CDR3 contains 16 residues. The V and J ends lost 0 bases and 0 bases respectively, with 9 bases between them. This CDR3 reads CASSYSSGNSNQPQHF. As DNA, the CDR3 is TGTGCCAGCAGTTACTCATCCGGGAATAGCAATCAGCCCCAGCATTTT.

This clonotype counts as medium-sized. The chain recombines TRBV21-1 with TRBJ2-7. TRBV21-1 is flagged as a pseudogene. The CDR3 totals 14 residues. CDR3 bases: TGTGCCAGCAGCAAAGGTCACAGCCACTACGAGCAGTACTTC. Translating it yields CASSKGHSHYEQYF.

There are a few counts of this clonotype. The chain employs TRBV7-9 and TRBJ2-7, with D possibly matching TRBD2 (6 bases). CDR1 and CDR2 (germline): SEHNR, FQNEAQ (reference sequence). The CDR3 runs to 15 residues. Trimming cost V 4 bases and J 2 bases, with 15 bases left between them. CDR3 sequence: CASSSDGLYPYEQYF. The CDR3 region has the DNA TGTGCCAGCAGCTCAGACGGACTATATCCCTACGAGCAGTACTTC.

This clonotype is termed medium-sized. V and J are TRBV20-1 and TRBJ2-1, with 7 nucleotides matching TRBD2. V was clipped by 4 bases and J by 8 bases; unmatched bases: 11. Germline CDR1 is DFQATT and CDR2 is SNEGSKA (reference sequence). This CDR3 is built from 14 residues. CDR3 sequence: CSANRAGREDEQFF. In DNA, the CDR3 is TGCAGTGCTAACAGAGCGGGACGCGAAGATGAGCAGTTCTTC.

By frequency in the sample, this clonotype is medium-sized (0.01 to 0.1%). The chain has TRBV7-3 and TRBJ2-7; weak D call: TRBD1 (5 bases). The CDR3 runs 15 residues. The V gene lost 2 bases and the J gene lost 5 bases, with 16 bases spanning the gap. CDR1 SGHTA and CDR2 FQGTGA come from the germline V gene. The chain's CDR3 is CASSLRQGMEDEQYF. The CDR3 DNA reads TGTGCCAGCAGCTTACGTCAGGGTATGGAAGACGAGCAGTACTTC.

Sample share makes this clonotype medium-sized (0.01 to 0.1%). This sequence joins TRBV4-2 and TRBJ2-7; 7 bases map to TRBD2. The J segment lost 5 bases and the V segment lost 2 bases, leaving 6 bases of the junction unmatched. The germline V gene encodes CDR1 LGHNA and CDR2 YNFKEQ. The CDR3 extends over 14 amino acids. The CDR3 sequence is CASSQTGGRDEQYF. CDR3 in DNA: TGTGCCAGCAGCCAAACAGGTGGGAGGGACGAGCAGTACTTC.

This clonotype is judged large (0.1 to 1%). This chain uses TRBV5-1 with TRBJ2-3, with 9 bases lining up with TRBD2. V lost 5 bases and J lost 1; bases outside the gene matches: 8. Germline V gene lookup returns CDR1 SGHRS and CDR2 YFSETQ. This CDR3 has 16 amino acids. The CDR3 sequence is CASRPNPSGGTDTQYF. DNA of the CDR3: TGCGCCAGCAGACCAAATCCTAGCGGGGGCACAGATACGCAGTATTTT. The variable domain in full, completed from reference TRBV5-1 and TRBJ2-3, reads KAGVTQTPRYLIKTRGQQVTLSCSPISGHRSVSWYQQTPGQGLQFLFEYFSETQRNKGNFPGRFSGRQFSNSRSEMNVSTLELGDSALYLCASRPNPSGGTDTQYFGPGTRLTVL.

The genes are TRBV11-2 and TRBJ2-1; 7 bases fit TRBD1. V was clipped by 5 bases and J by 7 bases; unmatched bases: 5. Germline CDR1 SGHAT, CDR2 FQNNGV. The CDR3 runs to 13 residues. The CDR3 DNA is TGTGCCAGCAGCCCAGACAGGGCAAATGAGCAGTTCTTC. Translating gives CASSPDRANEQFF.

V and J are TRBV7-2 and TRBJ2-3; D is perhaps TRBD2 (6 bases). Germline values: CDR1 SGHTA, CDR2 FQGNSA. This CDR3 contains 15 residues. Trimming removed 1 base at V and 4 bases at J, with 12 bases between. The CDR3 region is CASSLGTGRSDTQYF. CDR3 DNA: TGTGCCAGCAGCTTAGGGACGGGGAGGTCAGATACGCAGTATTTT.

This clonotype was found many times. The chain links TRBV6-2 or TRBV6-3 to TRBJ1-1, with D possibly TRBD1 on 5 matching bases. Germline V CDR1 and CDR2: MNHEY, SVGEGT. V lost 4 bases and J lost 0, with 21 bases in between. The CDR3 extends over 18 amino acids. The CDR3 loop reads CASSSGHIGGFMNTEAFF. The CDR3 DNA is TGTGCCAGCAGTTCTGGACACATCGGGGGGTTTATGAACACTGAAGCTTTCTTT.

The rearrangement links TRBV10-3 to TRBJ2-3; 8 nucleotides align to TRBD2. CDR3 length: 15 residues. J was trimmed by 5 bases and V by 2 bases; bases with no gene match: 6. CDR1 ENHRY and CDR2 SYGVKD come from the germline V gene. The CDR3 loop reads CAISEERESEDTQYF. The CDR3, as DNA: TGTGCCATCAGTGAGGAGCGGGAGTCAGAAGATACGCAGTATTTT.

This clonotype was recorded many times. This rearrangement joins TRBV9 to TRBJ2-3; perhaps TRBD1 as D (5 bases). Trimming cost V 0 bases and J 2 bases, with 10 bases left between them. Germline V gene sequence: CDR1 SGDLS, CDR2 YYNGEE. This CDR3 has 15 amino acids. CDR3 in DNA: TGTGCCAGCAGCGTAGAATCGACAGACACAGATACGCAGTATTTT. Protein product: CASSVESTDTDTQYF.

This clonotype is termed medium-sized. This rearrangement joins TRBV2 to TRBJ1-1; D remains ambiguous. The CDR3 runs 13 residues. Germline V gene sequence: CDR1 SNHLY, CDR2 FYNNEI. Trimming removed 8 bases from V and 1 base from J, with 11 bases in between. In DNA form, the CDR3 reads TGTGCCAGCCGAGGGAGCGCGAACACTGAAGCTTTCTTT. This sequence encodes CASRGSANTEAFF. The complete variable domain, with remaining parts taken from reference TRBV2 and TRBJ1-1, reads EPEVTQTPSHQVTQMGQEVILRCVPISNHLYFYWYRQILGQKVEFLVSFYNNEISEKSEIFDDQFSVERPDGSNFTLKIRSTKLEDSAMYFCASRGSANTEAFFGQGTRLTVV.

By sample share, this clonotype is medium-sized. V is TRBV2 and J is TRBJ1-2; D is undetermined. The germline gives CDR1 SNHLY, CDR2 FYNNEI. Trimming left V 1 base short and J 2 bases short, with 5 bases between. The CDR3 has 13 residues. CDR3 coding DNA: TGTGCCAGCAGTGAAGGGCGAAACTATGGCTACACCTTC. This translates into CASSEGRNYGYTF.

This clonotype was recorded a few times. The chain couples TRBV29-1 to TRBJ1-4; 7 bases map to TRBD1. Germline V lookup: CDR1 SQVTM, CDR2 ANQGSEA. This CDR3 spans 13 amino acids. V gave up 7 bases and J gave up 6 bases; unmatched junction bases: 8. CDR3 amino acids: CSAQGEEDEKLFF. The CDR3 nucleotides read TGCAGCGCGCAGGGGGAAGAGGATGAAAAACTGTTTTTT.

This clonotype counts as medium-sized. The chain joins TRBV7-2 to TRBJ2-4, with D unresolved. The length of the CDR3 is 16 residues. Germline V gene data show CDR1 as SGHTA and CDR2 as FQGNSA. V lost 5 bases, J lost 0 bases, and 14 bases lay in between. Written as DNA, the CDR3 is TGTGCCAGCAGCCCAATCAGGTTGATAGCCAAAAACATTCAGTACTTC. Translating gives CASSPIRLIAKNIQYF.

This clonotype is large within its sample. The chain carries TRBV14 and TRBJ2-3; TRBD1 might be the D (6 bases). The CDR3 totals 15 residues. The germline V and J ends were trimmed by 5 bases and 0 bases, with 12 bases remaining between them. Per germline, CDR1 SGHDN and CDR2 FVKESK. In DNA, the CDR3 is TGTGCCAGCAGCTTTGGGACACCGAGCACAGATACGCAGTATTTT. Amino acids: CASSFGTPSTDTQYF.

In its sample, this clonotype ranks as medium-sized (0.01 to 0.1%). This sequence joins TRBV11-2 and TRBJ1-3, with TRBD1 as a possible D gene (5 bases). V lost 5 bases, J lost 4 bases, and 12 bases lay in between. CDR1 and CDR2 (germline): SGHAT, FQNNGV. The CDR3 is made up of 14 amino acids. CDR3 amino acids: CASSPRRTGNTIYF. CDR3 bases: TGTGCCAGCAGCCCCAGGAGGACAGGAAACACCATATATTTT. The full variable domain, with the rest looked up from reference TRBV11-2 and TRBJ1-3, is EAGVAQSPRYKIIEKRQSVAFWCNPISGHATLYWYQQILGQGPKLLIQFQNNGVVDDSQLPKDRFSAERLKGVDSTLKIQPAKLEDSAVYLCASSPRRTGNTIYFGEGSWLTVV.

This clonotype is medium-sized in the sample. The V call is TRBV5-1, the J call TRBJ1-1; 12 bases match TRBD1. Losses at the gene ends were 3 bases for V and 0 bases for J; bases not matched to a gene: 6. This CDR3 is built from 17 residues. The germline CDR1 and CDR2 sequences are SGHRS and YFSETQ. The CDR3 region is CASSSGTGGVLNTEAFF. In DNA, the CDR3 is TGCGCCAGCAGCTCTGGGACAGGGGGCGTCCTGAACACTGAAGCTTTCTTT.

By proportion, this clonotype is medium-sized. The chain uses TRBV18 and TRBJ2-1; no clear D gene. CDR3 length: 16 amino acids. Per germline, CDR1 KGHSH and CDR2 LQKENI. V gave up 1 base and J gave up 6 bases, with 16 bases separating them. CDR3 loop: CASSPRLREQGNEQFF. CDR3 bases: TGTGCCAGCTCACCACGTTTGCGCGAACAAGGCAATGAGCAGTTCTTC.

By its share, this clonotype is medium-sized. V gene TRBV19 combines with J gene TRBJ2-7, with D maybe TRBD2 (7 bases). CDR1 LNHDA and CDR2 SQIVND come from the germline V gene (reference sequence). V was cut by 7 bases and J by 2 bases, with 15 bases left in between. This CDR3 is built from 14 residues. The CDR3 sequence is CASTSGGGTYEQYF. CDR3 coding DNA: TGTGCCAGTACCTCTGGGGGGGGCACCTACGAGCAGTACTTC.